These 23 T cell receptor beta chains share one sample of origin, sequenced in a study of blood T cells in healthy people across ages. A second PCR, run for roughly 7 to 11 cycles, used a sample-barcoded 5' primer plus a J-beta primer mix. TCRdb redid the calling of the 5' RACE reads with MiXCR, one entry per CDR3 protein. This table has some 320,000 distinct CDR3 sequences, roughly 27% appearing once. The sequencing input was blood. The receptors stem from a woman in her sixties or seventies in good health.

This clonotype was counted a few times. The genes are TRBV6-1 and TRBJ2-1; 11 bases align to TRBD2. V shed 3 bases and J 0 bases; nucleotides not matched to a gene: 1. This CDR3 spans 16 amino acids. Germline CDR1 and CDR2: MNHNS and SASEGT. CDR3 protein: CASSDSGRASYNEQFF. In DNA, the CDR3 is TGTGCCAGCAGTGATAGCGGGAGGGCCTCCTACAATGAGCAGTTCTTC.

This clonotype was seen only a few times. The CDR3 sequence is CASSLAGVPSSGANVLTF. In DNA form, the CDR3 reads TGTGCCAGCAGCTTAGCGGGAGTCCCCTCCTCCGGGGCCAACGTCCTGACTTTC. The chain employs TRBV7-2 and TRBJ2-6; D is possibly TRBD2 (5 bases). This CDR3 is 18 amino acids long. Germline CDR1 and CDR2: SGHTA and FQGNSA. V gave up 0 bases and J gave up 4 bases, with 16 bases separating them.

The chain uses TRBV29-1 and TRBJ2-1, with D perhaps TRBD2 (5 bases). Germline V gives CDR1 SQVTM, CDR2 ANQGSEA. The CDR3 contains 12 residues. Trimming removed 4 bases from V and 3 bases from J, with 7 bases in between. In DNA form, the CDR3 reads TGCAGCGTTGGGACTTACTACAATGAGCAGTTCTTC. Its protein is CSVGTYYNEQFF.

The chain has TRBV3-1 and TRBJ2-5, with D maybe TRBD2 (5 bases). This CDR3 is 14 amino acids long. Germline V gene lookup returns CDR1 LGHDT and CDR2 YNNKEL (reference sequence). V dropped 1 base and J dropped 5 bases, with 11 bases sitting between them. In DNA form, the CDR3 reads TGTGCCAGCAGCCAAGCCCGGGCGGGCGAGACCCAGTACTTC. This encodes CASSQARAGETQYF.

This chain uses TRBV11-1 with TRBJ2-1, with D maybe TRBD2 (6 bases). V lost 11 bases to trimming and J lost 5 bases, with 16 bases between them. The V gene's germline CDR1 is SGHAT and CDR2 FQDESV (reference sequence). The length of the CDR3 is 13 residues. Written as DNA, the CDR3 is TGTGCCGGTGGAGGGGCAAAAAACAATGAGCAGTTCTTC. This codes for CAGGGAKNNEQFF. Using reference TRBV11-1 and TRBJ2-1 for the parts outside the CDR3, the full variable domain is EAEVAQSPRYKITEKSQAVAFWCDPISGHATLYWYRQILGQGPELLVQFQDESVVDDSQLPKDRFSAERLKGVDSTLKIQPAELGDSAMYLCAGGGAKNNEQFFGPGTRLTVL.

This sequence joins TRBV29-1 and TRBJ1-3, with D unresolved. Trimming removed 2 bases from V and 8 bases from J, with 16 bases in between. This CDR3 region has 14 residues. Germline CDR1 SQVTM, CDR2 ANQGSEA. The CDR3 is CSVESRVGVDTIYF. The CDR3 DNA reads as TGCAGCGTTGAATCGAGGGTCGGCGTTGACACCATATATTTT.

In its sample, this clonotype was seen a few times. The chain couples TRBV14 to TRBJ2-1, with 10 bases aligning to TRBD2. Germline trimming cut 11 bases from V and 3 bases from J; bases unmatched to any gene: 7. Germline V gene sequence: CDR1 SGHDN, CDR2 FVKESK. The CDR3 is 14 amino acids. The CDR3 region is CAGNQREGYNEQFF. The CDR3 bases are TGTGCCGGCAATCAGCGGGAGGGCTACAATGAGCAGTTCTTC.

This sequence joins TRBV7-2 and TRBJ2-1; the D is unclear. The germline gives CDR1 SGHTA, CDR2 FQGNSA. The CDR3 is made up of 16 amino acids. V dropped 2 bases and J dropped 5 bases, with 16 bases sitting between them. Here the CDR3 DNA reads TGTGCCAGCAGCTTATATCCCTCCCACTACAACAATGAGCAGTTCTTC. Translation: CASSLYPSHYNNEQFF.

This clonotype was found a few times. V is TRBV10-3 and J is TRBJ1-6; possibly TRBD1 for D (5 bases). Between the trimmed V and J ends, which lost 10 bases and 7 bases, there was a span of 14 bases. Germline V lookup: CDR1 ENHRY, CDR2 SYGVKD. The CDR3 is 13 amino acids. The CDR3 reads CATTGDPNSPLHF. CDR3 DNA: TGTGCCACCACGGGGGATCCGAATTCACCCCTCCACTTT.

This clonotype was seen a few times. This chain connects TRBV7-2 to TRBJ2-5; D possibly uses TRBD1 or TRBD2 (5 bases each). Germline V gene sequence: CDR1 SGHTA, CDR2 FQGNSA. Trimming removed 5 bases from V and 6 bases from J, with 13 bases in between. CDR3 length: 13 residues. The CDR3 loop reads CASSEGRFKTQYF. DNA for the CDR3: TGTGCCAGCAGCGAGGGACGGTTCAAGACCCAGTACTTC.

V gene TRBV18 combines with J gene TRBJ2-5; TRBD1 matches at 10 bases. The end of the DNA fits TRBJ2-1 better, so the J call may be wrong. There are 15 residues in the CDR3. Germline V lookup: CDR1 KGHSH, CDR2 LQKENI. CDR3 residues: CASSLLGQGSGEQFF. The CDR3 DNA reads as TGTGCCAGCTCACTGTTGGGACAGGGGAGCGGTGAGCAGTTCTTC.

The chain's CDR3 is CASSLTDSSGNTIYF. In DNA, the CDR3 is TGTGCCAGCAGCTTAACGGACAGCTCTGGAAACACCATATATTTT. The chain is built from TRBV11-2 and TRBJ1-3, with a possible D match to TRBD1 (6 bases). The germline V gene encodes CDR1 SGHAT and CDR2 FQNNGV. The germline V and J ends were trimmed by 2 bases and 0 bases, with 8 bases remaining between them. The length of the CDR3 is 15 residues.

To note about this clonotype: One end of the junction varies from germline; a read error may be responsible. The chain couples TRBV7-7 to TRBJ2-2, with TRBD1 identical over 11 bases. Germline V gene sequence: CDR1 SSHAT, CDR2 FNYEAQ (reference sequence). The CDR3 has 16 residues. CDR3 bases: TGTGCTAGCAGCTCCCGACCGGGACAGGGGGCCGGGGAGCTGTTTTTT. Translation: CASSSRPGQGAGELFF.

CDR3 bases: TGTGCCAGCAGTACGAGGACAGGGGGTGTCACTGAAGCTTTCTTT. It codes for CASSTRTGGVTEAFF. J is TRBJ1-1 and V is TRBV27, with 10 positions matching TRBD1. CDR3 length equals 15 residues. The junction had 7 bases not matched to a gene; V was cut back by 5 bases and J by 4 bases. CDR1 MNHEY and CDR2 SMNVEV come from the germline V gene (reference sequence).

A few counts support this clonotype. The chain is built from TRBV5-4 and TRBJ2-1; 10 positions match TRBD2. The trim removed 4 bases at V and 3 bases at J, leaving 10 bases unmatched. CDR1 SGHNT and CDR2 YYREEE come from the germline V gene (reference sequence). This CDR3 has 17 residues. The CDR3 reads CASSDKSRTSGYNEQFF. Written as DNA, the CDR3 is TGTGCCAGCAGCGACAAATCTAGGACTAGCGGCTACAATGAGCAGTTCTTC.

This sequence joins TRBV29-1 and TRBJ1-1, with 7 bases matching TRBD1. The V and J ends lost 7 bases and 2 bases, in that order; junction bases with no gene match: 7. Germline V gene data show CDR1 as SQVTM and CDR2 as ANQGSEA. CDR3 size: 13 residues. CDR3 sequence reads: CSATGTANTEAFF. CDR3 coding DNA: TGCAGCGCTACCGGGACAGCAAACACTGAAGCTTTCTTT.

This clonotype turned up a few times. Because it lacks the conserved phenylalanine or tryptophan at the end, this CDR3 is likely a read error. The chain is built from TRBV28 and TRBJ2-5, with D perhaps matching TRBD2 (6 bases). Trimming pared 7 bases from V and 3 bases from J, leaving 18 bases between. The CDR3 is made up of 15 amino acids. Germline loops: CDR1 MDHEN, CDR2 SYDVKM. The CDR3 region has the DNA TGTGCCAGCACCGCCGGGAGTATATTGAAAGAGACCCAGTACCTC. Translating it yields CASTAGSILKETQYL.

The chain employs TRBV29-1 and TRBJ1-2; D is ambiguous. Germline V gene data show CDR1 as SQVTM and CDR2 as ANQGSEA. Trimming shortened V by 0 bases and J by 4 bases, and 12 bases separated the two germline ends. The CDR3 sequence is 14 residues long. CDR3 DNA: TGCAGCGTTGAAGATCAGGATGTGGGCTATGGCTACACCTTC. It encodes CSVEDQDVGYGYTF.

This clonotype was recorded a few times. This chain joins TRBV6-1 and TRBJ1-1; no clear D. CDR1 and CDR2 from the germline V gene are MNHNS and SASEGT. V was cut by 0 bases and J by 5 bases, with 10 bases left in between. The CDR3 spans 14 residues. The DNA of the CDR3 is TGTGCCAGCAGTGAAGCGCAGTGGAGGACTGAAGCTTTCTTT. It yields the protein CASSEAQWRTEAFF.

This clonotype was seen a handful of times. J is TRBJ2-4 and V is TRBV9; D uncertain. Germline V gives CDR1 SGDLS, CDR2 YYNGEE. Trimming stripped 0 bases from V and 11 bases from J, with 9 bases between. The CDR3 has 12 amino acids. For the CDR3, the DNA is TGTGCCAGCAGCGTAGATTCCGGGTTTCAGTACTTC. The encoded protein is CASSVDSGFQYF.

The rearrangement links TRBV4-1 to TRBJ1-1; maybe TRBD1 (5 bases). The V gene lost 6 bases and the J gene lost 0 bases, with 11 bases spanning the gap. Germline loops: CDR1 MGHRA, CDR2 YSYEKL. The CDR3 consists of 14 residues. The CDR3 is CASSIGGVNTEAFF. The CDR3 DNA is TGCGCCAGCAGTATTGGAGGGGTGAACACTGAAGCTTTCTTT.

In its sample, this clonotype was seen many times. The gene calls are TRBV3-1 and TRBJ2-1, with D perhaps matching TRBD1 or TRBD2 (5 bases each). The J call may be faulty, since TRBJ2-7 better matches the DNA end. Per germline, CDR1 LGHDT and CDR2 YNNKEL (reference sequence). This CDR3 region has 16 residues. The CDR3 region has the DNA TGTGCCAGCAGCCAAGCCCCGGGGCTTAGATTCTACGAGCAGTACTTC. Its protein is CASSQAPGLRFYEQYF.

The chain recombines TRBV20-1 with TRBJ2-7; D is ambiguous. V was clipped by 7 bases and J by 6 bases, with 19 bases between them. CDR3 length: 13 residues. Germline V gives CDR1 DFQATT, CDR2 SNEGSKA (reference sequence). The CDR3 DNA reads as TGCAGTGTTCCGCCAGTGGGGTCGGCCGAGCAGTACTTC. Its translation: CSVPPVGSAEQYF.